What follows are 23 T cell receptor beta chains derived from one specimen sequenced in a study of cytomegalovirus exposure and HLA in healthy donors. Use of 60 Vbeta and 13 Jbeta primers characterized the PCR. Sequencing used immunoSEQ multiplex PCR; TCRdb keeps in-frame clones, though not all of them. The sample records around 200,000 clones, about 86% being singletons. Sequenced: PBMCs. The receptors shown here come from a woman in her thirties in good health and CMV-seronegative.

This chain uses TRBV5-1 with TRBJ2-1; the match to TRBD2 covers 7 bases. V shed 2 bases, J shed 9 bases, and the junction held 11 bases outside the gene matches. The CDR3 length is 15 residues. Germline V gene data show CDR1 as SGHRS and CDR2 as YFSETQ. The CDR3 protein is CASSLRRGTDAEQFF. CDR3 in DNA: TGCGCCAGCAGCTTAAGGCGGGGGACCGACGCTGAGCAGTTCTTC.

The chain uses TRBV18 and TRBJ2-5; TRBD2 is a possible D gene (6 bases). Germline V lookup: CDR1 KGHSH, CDR2 LQKENI. V was shortened by 3 bases and J by 5 bases, with 22 bases between the two germline ends. This CDR3 is 17 amino acids long. The CDR3 sequence is CASSPSTGGLEGETQYF. CDR3 bases: TGTGCCAGCTCACCTTCAACTGGGGGACTCGAGGGGGAGACCCAGTACTTC.

Concerning this clone: Germline is not matched at one junction end, which may reflect a read error. V usage is TRBV18 and J usage is TRBJ1-1, with 8 positions matching TRBD1. Germline V gene lookup returns CDR1 KGHSH and CDR2 LQKENI. This CDR3 region has 12 residues. The CDR3 region is CASSPDGRGRRF. The CDR3 coding sequence is TGTGCCAGCTCACCGGACGGCAGGGGGCGCCGGTTT.

The CDR3 region has the DNA TGTGCCAGCAGCTTACGCTCTGGGCCTGGACAGATGGAGCAGTACTTC. Translation gives CASSLRSGPGQMEQYF. The chain uses TRBV7-2 and TRBJ2-7, with D perhaps TRBD1 (6 bases). V lost 2 bases to trimming and J lost 7 bases, with 21 bases between them. Germline V CDR1 and CDR2: SGHTA, FQGNSA. This CDR3 contains 16 residues.

Worth noting for this clone: At one end, the junction sequence differs from germline, possibly due to a read error. The rearrangement links TRBV9 to TRBJ2-1; 7 nucleotides match TRBD2. The CDR3 spans 14 residues. The germline V gene has CDR1 SGDLS and CDR2 YYNGEE. DNA of the CDR3: TGTGCCAGCAGCGAGGGTCGGACTAGTTCACGTTCGGTCTTC. Translated, it gives CASSEGRTSSRSVF.

The chain joins TRBV6-5 to TRBJ2-7; D is possibly TRBD2 (5 bases). V lost 10 bases and J lost 0, with 19 bases in between. The CDR3 has 15 residues. CDR1 and CDR2 (germline): MNHEY, SVGAGI. CDR3 bases: TGTGCCACTCCGACCCCGGGATCTAGCTCCTACGAGCAGTACTTC. This encodes CATPTPGSSSYEQYF.

J is TRBJ1-4 and V is TRBV9; D may be TRBD1 (5 bases). Germline V CDR1 and CDR2: SGDLS, YYNGEE. Trimming left V 0 bases short and J 3 bases short, with 15 bases between. CDR3 length: 17 residues. The CDR3 nucleotides read TGTGCCAGCAGCGTAGTCCCGTTCGACAGACCTAATGAAAAACTGTTTTTT. As protein: CASSVVPFDRPNEKLFF.

This chain joins TRBV15 and TRBJ2-7, with 7 bases fitting TRBD1. With V trimmed by 1 base and J by 1 base, 4 bases remained unmatched. Germline values: CDR1 LNHNV, CDR2 YYDKDF (reference sequence). CDR3 length: 15 amino acids. CDR3 sequence: CATSRAGTASYEQYF. The CDR3 nucleotides read TGTGCCACCAGCAGAGCCGGGACAGCGTCCTACGAGCAGTACTTC. Filled out from reference TRBV15 and TRBJ2-7, the complete variable domain reads DAMVIQNPRYQVTQFGKPVTLSCSQTLNHNVMYWYQQKSSQAPKLLFHYYDKDFNNEADTPDNFQSRRPNTSFCFLDIRSPGLGDTAMYLCATSRAGTASYEQYFGPGTRLTVT.

On this clone itself: The junction differs from germline at one of its ends, possibly a read error. The rearrangement uses TRBV7-9 and TRBJ1-2, with TRBD1 identical over 10 bases. There are 13 residues in the CDR3. Per the germline V gene, CDR1 is SEHNR and CDR2 is FQNEAQ (reference sequence). For the CDR3, the DNA is TGTTCCAGCAGCCAGACAGGGGGCGATGGCTACACCTTC. It codes for CSSSQTGGDGYTF.

The genes are TRBV5-1 and TRBJ2-5; D is unclear. Trimming took 3 bases from V and 1 from J, leaving 4 bases between them. Per the germline V gene, CDR1 is SGHRS and CDR2 is YFSETQ. The CDR3 is 12 residues long. The CDR3 DNA sequence: TGCGCCAGCAGCTCGGGCCAAGAGACCCAGTACTTC. Translated, it gives CASSSGQETQYF. Variable domain in full (rest from reference TRBV5-1 and TRBJ2-5): KAGVTQTPRYLIKTRGQQVTLSCSPISGHRSVSWYQQTPGQGLQFLFEYFSETQRNKGNFPGRFSGRQFSNSRSEMNVSTLELGDSALYLCASSSGQETQYFGPGTRLLVL.

The chain joins TRBV1 to TRBJ2-7; TRBD2, as called in the table, went unchecked against the DNA. TRBV1 corresponds to a pseudogene. The CDR3 runs to 14 residues. CDR3: CTSSQTSGRAEEYF. DNA of the CDR3: TGCACCAGCAGCCAGACTAGCGGGAGGGCCGAAGAGTACTTC.

The V gene is TRBV10-3, the J gene TRBJ2-5; TRBD2 matches 7 bases. The end of the DNA is better explained by TRBJ2-7, so the J call may be wrong. Germline values: CDR1 ENHRY, CDR2 SYGVKD. The CDR3 sequence is 13 residues long. In nucleotides, the CDR3 is TGTGCCATCAGTCAGGAGGGGAGGGCCGAGCAGTACTTC. Translation: CAISQEGRAEQYF.

This chain connects TRBV5-4 to TRBJ2-3, with D maybe TRBD2 (5 bases). The V and J ends lost 2 bases and 2 bases respectively, with 12 bases between them. The CDR3 runs 15 residues. The germline CDR1 and CDR2 sequences are SGHNT and YYREEE (reference sequence). The CDR3 sequence: CASSFGGGTTDTQYF. In DNA, the CDR3 is TGTGCCAGCAGCTTTGGCGGAGGAACCACAGATACGCAGTATTTT.

The J gene is TRBJ1-6, the V gene TRBV5-6, with D possibly being TRBD1 (6 bases). The ends were cut back, 4 bases at V and 7 bases at J, with 12 bases in the middle. The CDR3 runs 14 residues. From germline, CDR1 is SGHDT and CDR2 YYEEEE. Written as DNA, the CDR3 is TGTGCCAGCAGCGAGGGGGTACGGAATTCACCCCTCCACTTT. Its protein is CASSEGVRNSPLHF.

On this clone: An end of the junction differs from the germline gene, which may be a read error. This CDR3 is CASSIGGQEAQYF. Written as DNA, the CDR3 is TGTGCCAGCAGTATCGGGGGGCAAGAGGCCCAGTACTTC. This chain uses TRBV6-1 with TRBJ2-5; the D gene is possibly TRBD2 (7 bases). The CDR3 runs to 13 residues. CDR1 is MNHNS and CDR2 is SASEGT in the germline V gene.

V and J are TRBV10-3 and TRBJ1-5, with 9 bases identical to TRBD1. Germline V gene lookup returns CDR1 ENHRY and CDR2 SYGVKD. The V gene end was trimmed by 6 bases and the J gene end by 6 bases; junction bases not matched to a gene: 9. This CDR3 spans 15 amino acids. CDR3 coding DNA: TGTGCCATCAGGGAACCGGGACAGGGCGGTCAGCCCCAGCATTTT. Translating gives CAIREPGQGGQPQHF.

This rearrangement joins TRBV2 to TRBJ2-2; TRBD1 is a possible D gene (6 bases). The germline V and J ends were trimmed by 7 bases and 4 bases, with 16 bases remaining between them. The CDR3 spans 15 residues. Germline-derived CDR1 and CDR2 are SNHLY and FYNNEI. The CDR3 here is CASTGQLLGTGELFF. For the CDR3, the DNA is TGTGCCAGCACCGGACAGCTTCTTGGCACCGGGGAGCTGTTTTTT.

V gene TRBV10-3 combines with J gene TRBJ1-1; no firm D call. Trimming left V 3 bases short and J 4 bases short, with 12 bases between. The germline gives CDR1 ENHRY, CDR2 SYGVKD. CDR3 length: 14 amino acids. CDR3 residues: CAISDWQISTEAFF. As DNA, the CDR3 is TGTGCCATCAGTGATTGGCAGATCAGCACTGAAGCTTTCTTT.

The chain carries TRBV4-2 and TRBJ2-1, with no clear D. Germline-derived CDR1 and CDR2 are LGHNA and YNFKEQ. The ends were cut back, 0 bases at V and 7 bases at J, with 7 bases in the middle. This CDR3 contains 13 residues. The CDR3 bases are TGTGCCAGCAGCCAAGATGGCCTGAATGAGCAGTTCTTC. This sequence encodes CASSQDGLNEQFF.

CDR3 amino acids: CAISESGNRGAYGYTF. In DNA form, the CDR3 reads TGTGCCATCAGTGAGTCTGGTAACAGGGGCGCCTATGGCTACACCTTC. This chain links TRBV10-3 with TRBJ1-2, with TRBD1 matching 7 bases. Germline values: CDR1 ENHRY, CDR2 SYGVKD. The CDR3 is made up of 16 amino acids. Trimming at V came to 0 bases and at J to 4 bases, leaving 8 bases not matched to a gene.

V and J are TRBV5-4 and TRBJ2-1; 7 positions match TRBD2. This CDR3 spans 13 amino acids. Germline CDR1 reads SGHNT; CDR2 reads YYREEE (reference sequence). The J segment lost 8 bases and the V segment lost 5 bases, leaving 7 bases of the junction unmatched. CDR3 protein: CASSRGGRDEQFF. The CDR3 nucleotides are TGTGCCAGCAGTCGCGGGGGTAGGGATGAGCAGTTCTTC.

The CDR3 loop reads CASSGQLRLAGGPDTGELFF. Here the CDR3 DNA reads TGTGCCAGCAGTGGTCAACTTAGGCTAGCGGGGGGGCCCGACACCGGGGAGCTGTTTTTT. The gene calls are TRBV28 and TRBJ2-2; TRBD2 matches 12 bases. This CDR3 contains 20 residues. Germline CDR1 reads MDHEN; CDR2 reads SYDVKM. Trimming removed 5 bases from V and 3 bases from J; junction bases left unmatched: 16.

The gene calls are TRBV30 and TRBJ1-6; possibly TRBD1 for D (5 bases). In germline, CDR1 is GTSNPN, CDR2 SVGIG (reference sequence). This CDR3 has 13 amino acids. V lost 0 bases and J lost 10, with 10 bases in between. CDR3 coding DNA: TGTGCCTGGAGTGTTGGGGCAGGATCACCCCTCCACTTT. It specifies CAWSVGAGSPLHF.